This T cell receptor (beta chain) was sequenced in a study of regulatory T cells in long-lasting Graves disease. Study-wide points: Graves' patients with persistent disease showed TCR diversity lower than patients newly diagnosed.

Time point indicated: newly diagnosed GD, antithyroid drugs for less than 3 months. PBMC-extracted RNA yielded the TCR library. Tubes containing EDTA received approximately 9 milliliters of drawn peripheral blood. Sequencing libraries for TCR beta were prepared with iRepertoire HTBI primers and Arm-PCR of CDR3 regions. TCRdb independently ran MiXCR on the multiplex PCR reads; one entry per CDR3 protein. The sample carries 350,000 to 500,000 distinct CDR3 sequences, over 15% recorded once. This clonotype was recorded many times. Its specificity is unknown. CDR1 and CDR2 (germline): MDHEN, SYDVKM. This CDR3 has 11 residues. V lost 5 bases and J lost 5, with 4 bases in between. The same sample was also used in a study of T cells in Graves' hyperthyroidism and ophthalmopathy.

The origin of this receptor is a young woman with Graves disease. V gene TRBV28 combines with J gene TRBJ1-5; the D is unclear. This specimen was peripheral blood mononuclear cells (PBMCs), taken at new diagnosis, from a patient treated with antithyroid drugs. CDR3 residues: CASSADQPQHF. CDR3 nucleotides: TGTGCCAGCAGTGCTGATCAGCCCCAGCATTTT.